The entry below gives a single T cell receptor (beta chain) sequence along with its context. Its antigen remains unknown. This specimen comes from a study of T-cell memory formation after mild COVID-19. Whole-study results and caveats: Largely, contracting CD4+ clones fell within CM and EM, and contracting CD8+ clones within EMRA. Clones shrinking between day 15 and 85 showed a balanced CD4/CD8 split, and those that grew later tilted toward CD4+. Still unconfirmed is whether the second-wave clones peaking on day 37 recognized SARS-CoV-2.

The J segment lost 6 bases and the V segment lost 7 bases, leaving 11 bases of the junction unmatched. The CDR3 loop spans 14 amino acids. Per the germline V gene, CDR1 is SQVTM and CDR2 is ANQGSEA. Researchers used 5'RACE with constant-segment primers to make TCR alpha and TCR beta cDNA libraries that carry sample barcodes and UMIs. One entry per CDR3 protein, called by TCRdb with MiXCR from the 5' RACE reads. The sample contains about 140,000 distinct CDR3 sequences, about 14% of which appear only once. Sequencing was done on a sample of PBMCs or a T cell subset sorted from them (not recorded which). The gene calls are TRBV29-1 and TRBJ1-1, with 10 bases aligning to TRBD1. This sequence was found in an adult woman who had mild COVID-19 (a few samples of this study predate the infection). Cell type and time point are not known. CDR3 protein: CSGKTGGGWAEAFF. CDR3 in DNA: TGCAGCGGCAAGACAGGGGGCGGTTGGGCTGAAGCTTTCTTT.